This T cell receptor (beta chain) emerged from a study of T-cell memory formation after mild COVID-19. TCRdb ran MiXCR on the 5' RACE reads and lists one entry per CDR3 protein. The data show some 86,000 distinct CDR3 sequences, with approximately 23% seen just once and less than 55% held by the top ten. The CDR3 is 14 amino acids. Germline CDR1 is SEHNR and CDR2 is FQNEAQ (reference sequence). Trimming pared 5 bases from V and 1 base from J, leaving 10 bases between. The clonotype comes from a man aged 18 to 30 who had mild COVID-19 (a few samples of this study predate the infection). Cell type and time point are not known. J is TRBJ2-3 and V is TRBV7-9; D unclear. Material for sequencing was PBMCs or a T cell subset sorted from them (not recorded which). The CDR3 nucleotides read TGTGCCAGCAGCCCTAAAGGGCGCACAGATACGCAGTATTTT. This gives the protein CASSPKGRTDTQYF. Full variable domain (remainder filled in from reference TRBV7-9 and TRBJ2-3): DTGVSQNPRHKITKRGQNVTFRCDPISEHNRLYWYRQTLGQGPEFLTYFQNEAQLEKSRLLSDRFSAERPKGSFSTLEIQRTEQGDSAMYLCASSPKGRTDTQYFGPGTRLTVL.